These 10 T cell receptor beta chains came from one sample sequenced in a study of control samples from healthy donors and cancer patients. Repertoires were generated with immunoSEQ multiplex PCR, while TCRdb's copy carries only in-frame clones and drops some. The sample carries about 120,000 clones, 70% to 90% recorded once. The sample taken for sequencing was blood. These receptors were collected from a man aged 50 to 59 in good health.

The chain has TRBV6-4 and TRBJ2-3, with 8 bases aligning to TRBD1. Germline V CDR1 and CDR2: MRHNA, SNTAGT. The CDR3 consists of 16 residues. Trimming removed 3 bases from V and 4 bases from J; junction bases left unmatched: 9. The CDR3 sequence: CASSEGAGGKADTQYF. The DNA for the CDR3 is TGTGCCAGCAGTGAAGGGGCAGGGGGCAAAGCAGATACGCAGTATTTT.

The chain couples TRBV6-6 to TRBJ1-6; D uncertain. The V end was cut by 4 bases, the J end by 5 bases, with 15 bases between. This CDR3 is 16 amino acids long. Germline V gives CDR1 MNHNY, CDR2 SVGAGI (reference sequence). The CDR3 DNA follows: TGTGCCAGCAGTTCCCCGCCCCTAACTGATAATTCACCCCTCCACTTT. Amino acids: CASSSPPLTDNSPLHF.

V usage is TRBV6-6 and J usage is TRBJ1-1; 9 bases are shared with TRBD1. V gave up 6 bases and J gave up 7 bases; unmatched junction bases: 9. This CDR3 region has 14 residues. Germline lookup yields CDR1 MNHNY and CDR2 SVGAGI (reference sequence). CDR3 sequence reads: CASSPDRGGGEAFF. The CDR3 DNA sequence: TGTGCCAGCAGCCCGGACAGGGGTGGAGGTGAAGCTTTCTTT.

This rearrangement joins TRBV5-1 to TRBJ1-1, with D possibly matching TRBD1 (5 bases). V was cut by 6 bases and J by 0 bases, with 9 bases left in between. Per germline, CDR1 SGHRS and CDR2 YFSETQ. The CDR3 length is 13 residues. The CDR3 DNA sequence: TGCGCCAGCAAGCCAGGGATGAACACTGAAGCTTTCTTT. Translated, it gives CASKPGMNTEAFF.

The rearrangement uses TRBV5-1 and TRBJ1-4; possible D gene TRBD1, 5 bases. This CDR3 spans 15 amino acids. Trimming pared 0 bases from V and 7 bases from J, leaving 13 bases between. The V gene's germline CDR1 is SGHRS and CDR2 YFSETQ. CDR3 coding DNA: TGCGCCAGCAGCTTGGCGGCAGGGTTTACTGAAAAACTGTTTTTT. Translation: CASSLAAGFTEKLFF.

The chain is built from TRBV10-3 and TRBJ2-5; a possible D gene is TRBD2 (6 bases). CDR1 is ENHRY, CDR2 SYGVKD, per germline. V lost 7 bases, J lost 2 bases, and 8 bases lay in between. The CDR3 has 12 amino acids. Here the CDR3 reads CAIKGLQETQYF. In DNA form, the CDR3 reads TGTGCCATCAAGGGACTTCAAGAGACCCAGTACTTC.

V is TRBV4-3 and J is TRBJ2-7; tentatively, D is TRBD1 (5 bases). CDR1 is LGHNA, CDR2 YSLEER, per germline. CDR3 length equals 14 residues. V gave up 0 bases and J gave up 3 bases, with 9 bases separating them. DNA of the CDR3: TGCGCCAGCAGCCAAGATCAGGGTCTCTACGAGCAGTACTTC. This codes for CASSQDQGLYEQYF.

The V gene is TRBV13, the J gene TRBJ1-2; weak D call: TRBD1 (5 bases). Germline CDR1 reads PRHDT; CDR2 reads FYEKMQ (reference sequence). V was trimmed by 2 bases and J by 8 bases, leaving 15 bases between them. This CDR3 comprises 14 residues. In DNA, the CDR3 is TGTGCCAGCAGCTTATCGGGGGATTCTAGGGGCTACACCTTC. It encodes CASSLSGDSRGYTF.

In this sample, this clone turned up a few times. The chain uses TRBV7-2 and TRBJ2-7; 8 positions match TRBD1. The CDR3 is made up of 15 amino acids. The V gene's germline CDR1 is SGHTA and CDR2 FQGNSA. The V segment lost 4 bases and the J segment 3 bases; nucleotides outside the gene matches: 8. Here the CDR3 DNA reads TGTGCCAGCAGCTCTCAGATGGGACAGGTCTACGAGCAGTACTTC. The encoded protein is CASSSQMGQVYEQYF. Together with reference TRBV7-2 and TRBJ2-7, the CDR3 gives the full variable domain: GAGVSQSPSNKVTEKGKDVELRCDPISGHTALYWYRQSLGQGLEFLIYFQGNSAPDKSGLPSDRFSAERTGGSVSTLTIQRTQQEDSAVYLCASSSQMGQVYEQYFGPGTRLTVT.

The chain recombines TRBV18 with TRBJ2-7; the D gene is possibly TRBD1 (6 bases). Germline loops: CDR1 KGHSH, CDR2 LQKENI. Trimming removed 3 bases from V and 5 bases from J, with 17 bases in between. The CDR3 runs 15 residues. The CDR3 region is CASSPPLTGTHEQYF. In DNA, the CDR3 is TGTGCCAGCTCACCGCCTTTGACAGGCACGCACGAGCAGTACTTC. Drawing the rest from reference TRBV18 and TRBJ2-7, the complete variable domain is NAGVMQNPRHLVRRRGQEARLRCSPMKGHSHVYWYRQLPEEGLKFMVYLQKENIIDESGMPKERFSAEFPKEGPSILRIQQVVRGDSAAYFCASSPPLTGTHEQYFGPGTRLTVT.